The 18 T cell receptor beta chains reported below all come from one sample, sequenced in a study of T cell changes during pregnancy in multiple sclerosis. Profiled with immunoSEQ multiplex PCR; TCRdb holds only in-frame clones, not every one. The table lists about 70,000 clones, about 92% of them singletons. The starting material was peripheral blood, obtained in the second trimester of pregnancy. These receptors were collected from a female donor in good health, enrolled as a control in a pregnancy study.

The chain couples TRBV7-9 to TRBJ1-5; D may be TRBD1 (6 bases). CDR3 length equals 15 residues. V lost 1 base, J lost 7 bases, and 14 bases lay in between. Germline V gene sequence: CDR1 SEHNR, CDR2 FQNEAQ (reference sequence). The CDR3 here is CASSLGTGIVQPQHF. The CDR3 nucleotides read TGTGCCAGCAGCTTAGGCACAGGGATAGTGCAGCCCCAGCATTTT.

The chain links TRBV18 to TRBJ1-1, with D possibly matching TRBD1 (5 bases). CDR1 is KGHSH and CDR2 is LQKENI in the germline V gene. V was shortened by 0 bases and J by 1 base, with 9 bases between the two germline ends. The CDR3 length is 15 residues. This CDR3 is CASSPPGQQNTEAFF. The CDR3 region has the DNA TGTGCCAGCTCACCACCGGGGCAGCAGAACACTGAAGCTTTCTTT. The full variable domain, rest sourced from reference TRBV18 and TRBJ1-1, is NAGVMQNPRHLVRRRGQEARLRCSPMKGHSHVYWYRQLPEEGLKFMVYLQKENIIDESGMPKERFSAEFPKEGPSILRIQQVVRGDSAAYFCASSPPGQQNTEAFFGQGTRLTVV.

This clone was seen a few times. The J gene is TRBJ2-6, the V gene TRBV25-1; no definite D call. There are 16 residues in the CDR3. V lost 5 bases and J 0 bases, leaving 11 bases between the germline ends. Germline-derived CDR1 and CDR2 are MGHDK and SYGVNS. CDR3 DNA sequence: TGTGCCAGCAGTCAATCTCCTAGCTCTGGGGCCAACGTCCTGACTTTC. Translated: CASSQSPSSGANVLTF. Combining the CDR3 with reference TRBV25-1 and TRBJ2-6 gives the whole variable domain EADIYQTPRYLVIGTGKKITLECSQTMGHDKMYWYQQDPGMELHLIHYSYGVNSTEKGDLSSESTVSRIRTEHFPLTLESARPSHTSQYLCASSQSPSSGANVLTFGAGSRLTVL.

The rearrangement uses TRBV5-5 and TRBJ1-1; a weak D match, TRBD1 (5 bases). Germline lookup yields CDR1 SGHKS and CDR2 YYEKEE (reference sequence). Deletions cut 3 bases from V and 4 bases from J, with 16 bases between. The CDR3 has 15 amino acids. Written as DNA, the CDR3 is TGTGCCAGCAGCTACGTCTTAGGGGTAAGCACTGAAGCTTTCTTT. Its protein product is CASSYVLGVSTEAFF.

This clone was detected once. The chain links TRBV5-6 to TRBJ2-7; no reliable D call. Germline CDR1 reads SGHDT; CDR2 reads YYEEEE. The CDR3 has 13 amino acids. V shed 3 bases and J shed 3 bases, with 10 bases lying between them. CDR3 sequence: CASSYSLVYEQYF. The DNA of the CDR3 is TGTGCCAGCAGCTATAGTCTCGTCTACGAGCAGTACTTC.

This rearrangement joins TRBV7-9 to TRBJ1-2; 10 nucleotides match TRBD1. V lost 5 bases and J lost 2; bases outside the gene matches: 5. The CDR3 consists of 15 residues. Germline V CDR1 and CDR2: SEHNR, FQNEAQ (reference sequence). The CDR3, as DNA: TGTGCCAGCAGCCCTCGGACAGGGGGAAACTATGGCTACACCTTC. It codes for CASSPRTGGNYGYTF.

The chain carries TRBV9 and TRBJ1-2; D is undetermined. Trimming shortened V by 4 bases and J by 8 bases, and 18 bases separated the two germline ends. CDR3 length equals 14 residues. Germline assignment: CDR1 SGDLS and CDR2 YYNGEE. CDR3 protein: CASSTLPGSGGYTF. The CDR3 coding sequence is TGTGCCAGCAGCACTCTGCCGGGATCGGGCGGCTACACCTTC. The full variable domain, completed using reference TRBV9 and TRBJ1-2, is DSGVTQTPKHLITATGQRVTLRCSPRSGDLSVYWYQQSLDQGLQFLIQYYNGEERAKGNILERFSAQQFPDLHSELNLSSLELGDSALYFCASSTLPGSGGYTFGSGTRLTVV.

The CDR3 sequence is CASSFRETALNSPLHF. The CDR3 coding sequence is TGTGCCAGCAGCTTTAGAGAGACAGCCCTTAATTCACCCCTCCACTTT. The chain employs TRBV13 and TRBJ1-6; tentatively, D is TRBD1 (5 bases). V lost 3 bases to trimming and J lost 6 bases, with 15 bases between them. In germline, CDR1 is PRHDT, CDR2 FYEKMQ (reference sequence). This CDR3 is 16 amino acids long. The full variable domain, rest sourced from reference TRBV13 and TRBJ1-6, is AAGVIQSPRHLIKEKRETATLKCYPIPRHDTVYWYQQGPGQDPQFLISFYEKMQSDKGSIPDRFSAQQFSDYHSELNMSSLELGDSALYFCASSFRETALNSPLHFGNGTRLTVT.

This rearrangement joins TRBV5-1 to TRBJ2-1, with D perhaps TRBD1 (5 bases). V was cut by 8 bases and J by 7 bases, with 10 bases left in between. This CDR3 contains 11 residues. Germline V gives CDR1 SGHRS, CDR2 YFSETQ. The CDR3 is CASVRQNEQFF. The DNA of the CDR3 is TGCGCCAGTGTCCGACAGAATGAGCAGTTCTTC.

CDR3 amino acids: CASSPRDRGGTDTQYF. CDR3 DNA sequence: TGTGCCAGCAGCCCTCGGGACAGGGGGGGCACAGATACGCAGTATTTT. This chain links TRBV5-4 with TRBJ2-3; 11 nucleotides line up with TRBD1. The CDR3 loop spans 16 amino acids. V shed 4 bases and J 1 base; nucleotides not matched to a gene: 5. Germline loops: CDR1 SGHNT, CDR2 YYREEE (reference sequence).

The chain carries TRBV7-8 and TRBJ2-2; TRBD1 agrees at 8 bases. With V trimmed by 2 bases and J by 7 bases, 15 bases remained unmatched. The germline gives CDR1 SGHVS, CDR2 FQNEAQ. The CDR3 is made up of 18 amino acids. The CDR3 is CASSLSLLGTGLRGELFF. CDR3 DNA: TGTGCCAGCAGCTTATCCCTATTGGGGACAGGCCTGCGCGGGGAGCTGTTTTTT. The whole variable domain, remainder taken from reference TRBV7-8 and TRBJ2-2, is GAGVSQSPRYKVAKRGQDVALRCDPISGHVSLFWYQQALGQGPEFLTYFQNEAQLDKSGLPSDRFFAERPEGSVSTLKIQRTQQEDSAVYLCASSLSLLGTGLRGELFFGEGSRLTVL.

V gene TRBV9 combines with J gene TRBJ1-2; a possible D gene is TRBD1 (5 bases). V lost 3 bases, J lost 10 bases, and 13 bases lay in between. In germline, CDR1 is SGDLS, CDR2 YYNGEE. There are 12 residues in the CDR3. The chain's CDR3 is CASSASQGHYTF. The CDR3 DNA sequence: TGTGCCAGCAGCGCGTCCCAGGGCCACTACACCTTC.

The gene calls are TRBV5-1 and TRBJ2-5, with TRBD1 matching over 7 bases. The CDR3 runs to 14 residues. Germline V gene data show CDR1 as SGHRS and CDR2 as YFSETQ. Germline trimming cut 4 bases from V and 5 bases from J; bases unmatched to any gene: 8. Written as DNA, the CDR3 is TGCGCCAGCAGCATACTAGGGGGCCGGGAGACCCAGTACTTC. Translated: CASSILGGRETQYF.

This chain links TRBV25-1 with TRBJ1-2, with 7 nucleotides matching TRBD1. The germline V gene encodes CDR1 MGHDK and CDR2 SYGVNS. The CDR3 runs 11 residues. The CDR3 bases are TGTGCGACTCTTACAGGGGCCGGCTACACCTTC. This codes for CATLTGAGYTF.

V gene TRBV28 combines with J gene TRBJ1-1; possibly TRBD1 for D (5 bases). CDR3 size: 12 residues. CDR1 is MDHEN and CDR2 is SYDVKM in the germline V gene. CDR3 coding DNA: TGTGCGGCGACAGAACTGAACACTGAAGCTTTCTTT. It translates to CAATELNTEAFF.

J is TRBJ2-7 and V is TRBV4-3, with D possibly being TRBD1 (5 bases). Germline V gene lookup returns CDR1 LGHNA and CDR2 YSLEER. Trimming stripped 0 bases from V and 3 bases from J, with 18 bases between. This CDR3 is built from 17 residues. The CDR3 region is CASSQDRRGRVGYEQYF. DNA for the CDR3: TGCGCCAGCAGCCAAGATCGAAGGGGCAGGGTTGGCTACGAGCAGTACTTC.

The CDR3 DNA is TGCAGTGCTAGATCAAACTATGGCTACACCTTC. Translated, it gives CSARSNYGYTF. This chain connects TRBV20-1 to TRBJ1-2; D is unresolved. This CDR3 is 11 amino acids long. Germline V gene sequence: CDR1 DFQATT, CDR2 SNEGSKA (reference sequence). V gave up 2 bases and J gave up 2 bases, with 3 bases separating them.

The chain employs TRBV4-3 and TRBJ2-1; maybe TRBD2 (5 bases). The CDR3 sequence is 13 residues long. Trimming left V 3 bases short and J 5 bases short, with 8 bases between. Germline CDR1 LGHNA, CDR2 YSLEER. CDR3 amino acids: CASSHLGNNEQFF. CDR3 DNA: TGCGCCAGCAGCCACCTCGGGAACAATGAGCAGTTCTTC.